This T cell receptor (beta chain) is drawn from a study of OX40 agonist ivuxolimab in advanced cancers. Profiled with immunoSEQ multiplex PCR; TCRdb holds only in-frame clones, not every one. The sample lists more than 55,000 clones, roughly 89% seen once, with around 8.3% in the top ten. This TCR was recovered from an adult with an advanced solid tumor such as melanoma, head and neck, liver or kidney cancer. The sequencing used CD4+ or CD8+ T cells sorted from blood, collected in a trial of the OX40 agonist ivuxolimab.

The CDR3 here is CASTTGGGNQPQHF. CDR3 DNA: TGTGCCAGCACCACAGGGGGCGGAAATCAGCCCCAGCATTTT. The V and J genes are TRBV7-9 and TRBJ1-5; TRBD1 agrees at 9 bases. With 7 bases clipped from V and 4 bases from J, the junction kept 5 bases outside the gene matches. The V gene's germline CDR1 is SEHNR and CDR2 FQNEAQ (reference sequence). The CDR3 consists of 14 residues.